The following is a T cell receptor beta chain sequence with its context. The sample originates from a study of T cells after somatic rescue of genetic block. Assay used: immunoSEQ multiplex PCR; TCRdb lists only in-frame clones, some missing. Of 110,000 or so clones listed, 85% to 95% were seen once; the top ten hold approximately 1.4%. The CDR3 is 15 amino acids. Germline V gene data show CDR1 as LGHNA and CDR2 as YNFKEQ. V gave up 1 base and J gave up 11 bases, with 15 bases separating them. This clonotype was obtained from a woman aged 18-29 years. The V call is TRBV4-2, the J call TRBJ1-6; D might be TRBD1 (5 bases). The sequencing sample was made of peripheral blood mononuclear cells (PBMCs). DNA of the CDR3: TGTGCCAGCAGCCAAGGGCAGGGATCGTCGGCACCCCTCCACTTT. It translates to CASSQGQGSSAPLHF.